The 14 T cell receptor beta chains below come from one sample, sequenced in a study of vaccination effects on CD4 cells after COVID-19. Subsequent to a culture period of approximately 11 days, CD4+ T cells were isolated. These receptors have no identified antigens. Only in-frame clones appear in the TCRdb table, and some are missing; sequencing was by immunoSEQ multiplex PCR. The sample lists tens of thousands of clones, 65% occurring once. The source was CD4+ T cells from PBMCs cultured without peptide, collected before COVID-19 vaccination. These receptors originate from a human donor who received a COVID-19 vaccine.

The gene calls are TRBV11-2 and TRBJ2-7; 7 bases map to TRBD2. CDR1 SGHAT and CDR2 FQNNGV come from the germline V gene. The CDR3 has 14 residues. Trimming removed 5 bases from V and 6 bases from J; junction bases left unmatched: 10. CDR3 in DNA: TGTGCCAGCAGCCCCAGCGGGGCGGGGCGCGAGCAGTACTTC. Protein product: CASSPSGAGREQYF.

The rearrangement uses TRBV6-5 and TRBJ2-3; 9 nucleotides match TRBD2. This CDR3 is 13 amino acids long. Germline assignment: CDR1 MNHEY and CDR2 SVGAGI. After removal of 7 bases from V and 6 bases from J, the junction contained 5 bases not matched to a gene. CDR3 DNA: TGTGCCAGCAAAGAGGCGGGAGGGGATACGCAGTATTTT. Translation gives CASKEAGGDTQYF.

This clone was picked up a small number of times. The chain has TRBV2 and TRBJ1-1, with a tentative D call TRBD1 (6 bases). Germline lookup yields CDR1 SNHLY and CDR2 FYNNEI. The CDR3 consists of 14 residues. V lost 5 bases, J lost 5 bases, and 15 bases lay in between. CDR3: CASSKYRVGTEAFF. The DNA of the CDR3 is TGTGCCAGCAGTAAGTACAGGGTCGGGACTGAAGCTTTCTTT.

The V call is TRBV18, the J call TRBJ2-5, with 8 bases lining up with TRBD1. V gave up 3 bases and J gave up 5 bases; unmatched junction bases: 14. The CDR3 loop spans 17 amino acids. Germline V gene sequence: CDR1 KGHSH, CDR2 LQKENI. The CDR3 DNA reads TGTGCCAGCTCACCCAAGAACAGGAACAGGGGGTTGGAGACCCAGTACTTC. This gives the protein CASSPKNRNRGLETQYF.

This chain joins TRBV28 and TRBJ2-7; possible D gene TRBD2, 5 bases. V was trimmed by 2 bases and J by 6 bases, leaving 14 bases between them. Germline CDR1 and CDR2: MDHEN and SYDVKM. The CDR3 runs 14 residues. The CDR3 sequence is CASSLRRLGVEQYF. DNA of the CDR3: TGTGCCAGCAGTTTACGCAGACTCGGGGTCGAGCAGTACTTC. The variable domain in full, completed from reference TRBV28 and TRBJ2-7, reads DVKVTQSSRYLVKRTGEKVFLECVQDMDHENMFWYRQDPGLGLRLIYFSYDVKMKEKGDIPEGYSVSREKKERFSLILESASTNQTSMYLCASSLRRLGVEQYFGPGTRLTVT.

CDR3 nucleotides: TGTGCCCCAGACCCCTCTAGTAGCAATCAGCCCCAGCATTTT. Translation: CAPDPSSSNQPQHF. The V and J genes are TRBV25-1 and TRBJ1-5; no clear D. V gave up 11 bases and J gave up 0 bases, with 14 bases separating them. CDR1 and CDR2 from the germline V gene are MGHDK and SYGVNS. This CDR3 region has 14 residues.

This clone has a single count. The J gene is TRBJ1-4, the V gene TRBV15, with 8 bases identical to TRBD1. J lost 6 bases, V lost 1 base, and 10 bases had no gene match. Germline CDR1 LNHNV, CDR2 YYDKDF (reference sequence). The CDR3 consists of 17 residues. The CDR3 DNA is TGTGCCACCAGCAGAGGCCACGGACAGGGATATGATGAAAAACTGTTTTTT. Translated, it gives CATSRGHGQGYDEKLFF. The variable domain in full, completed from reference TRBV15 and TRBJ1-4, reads DAMVIQNPRYQVTQFGKPVTLSCSQTLNHNVMYWYQQKSSQAPKLLFHYYDKDFNNEADTPDNFQSRRPNTSFCFLDIRSPGLGDTAMYLCATSRGHGQGYDEKLFFGSGTQLSVL.

CDR3 coding DNA: TGTGCCAGCAAAAGGGGGGAAAACAATGAGCAGTTCTTC. Encoded protein: CASKRGENNEQFF. This chain joins TRBV2 and TRBJ2-1; D could derive from TRBD1 or TRBD2 (6 bases each). The CDR3 sequence is 13 residues long. The V end was cut by 7 bases, the J end by 5 bases, with 12 bases between. Germline V gene sequence: CDR1 SNHLY, CDR2 FYNNEI. Full variable domain (remainder filled in from reference TRBV2 and TRBJ2-1): EPEVTQTPSHQVTQMGQEVILRCVPISNHLYFYWYRQILGQKVEFLVSFYNNEISEKSEIFDDQFSVERPDGSNFTLKIRSTKLEDSAMYFCASKRGENNEQFFGPGTRLTVL.

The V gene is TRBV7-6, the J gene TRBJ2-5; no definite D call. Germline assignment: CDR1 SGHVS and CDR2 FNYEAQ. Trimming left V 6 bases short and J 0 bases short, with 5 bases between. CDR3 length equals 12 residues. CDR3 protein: CASSRDQETQYF. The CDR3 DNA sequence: TGTGCCAGCAGTAGGGACCAAGAGACCCAGTACTTC.

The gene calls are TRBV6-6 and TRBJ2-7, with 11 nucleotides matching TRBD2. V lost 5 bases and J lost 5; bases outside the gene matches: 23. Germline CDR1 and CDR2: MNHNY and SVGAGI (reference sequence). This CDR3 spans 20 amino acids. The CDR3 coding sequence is TGTGCCAGCAGTCCCGGTAGGGCGCTAGCGGGAGGCCAGGCGGCGCACGAGCAGTACTTC. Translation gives CASSPGRALAGGQAAHEQYF.

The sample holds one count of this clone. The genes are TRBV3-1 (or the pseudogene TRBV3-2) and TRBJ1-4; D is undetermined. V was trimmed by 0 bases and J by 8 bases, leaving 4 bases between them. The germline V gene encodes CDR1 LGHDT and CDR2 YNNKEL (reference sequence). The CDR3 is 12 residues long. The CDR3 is CASSQEPEKLFF. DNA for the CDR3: TGTGCCAGCAGCCAAGAGCCCGAAAAACTGTTTTTT.

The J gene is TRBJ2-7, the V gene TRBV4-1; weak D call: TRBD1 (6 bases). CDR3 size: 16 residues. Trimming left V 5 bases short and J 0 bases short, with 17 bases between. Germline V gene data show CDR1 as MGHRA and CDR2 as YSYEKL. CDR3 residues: CASSLTDSANSYEQYF. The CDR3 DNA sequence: TGCGCCAGCAGCTTAACGGACAGCGCGAACTCCTACGAGCAGTACTTC.

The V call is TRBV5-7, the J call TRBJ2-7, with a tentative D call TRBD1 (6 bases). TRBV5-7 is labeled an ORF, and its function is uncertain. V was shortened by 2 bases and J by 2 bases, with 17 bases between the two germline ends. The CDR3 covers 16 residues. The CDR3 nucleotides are TGTGCCAGCAGCTTCGGGACACCCAAAAGTACCTACGAGCAGTACTTC. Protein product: CASSFGTPKSTYEQYF.

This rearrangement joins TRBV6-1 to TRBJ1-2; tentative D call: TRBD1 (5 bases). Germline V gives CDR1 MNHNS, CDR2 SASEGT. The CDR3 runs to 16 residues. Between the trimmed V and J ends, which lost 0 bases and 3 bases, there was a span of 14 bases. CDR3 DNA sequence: TGTGCCAGCAGTGAAGCGCGAGCACTGGGGCACTATGGCTACACCTTC. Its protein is CASSEARALGHYGYTF.